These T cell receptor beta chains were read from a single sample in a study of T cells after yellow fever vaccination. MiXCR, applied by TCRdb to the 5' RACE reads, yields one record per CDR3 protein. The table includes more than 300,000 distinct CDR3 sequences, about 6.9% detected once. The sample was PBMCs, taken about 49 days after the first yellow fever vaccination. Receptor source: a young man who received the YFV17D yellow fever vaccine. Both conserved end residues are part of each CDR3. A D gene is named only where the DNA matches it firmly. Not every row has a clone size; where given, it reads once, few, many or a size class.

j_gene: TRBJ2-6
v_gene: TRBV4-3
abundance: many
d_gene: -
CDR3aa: CASSQGAGANVLTF
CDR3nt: TGTGCCAGCAGCCAGGGCGCAGGGGCCAACGTCCTGACTTTC

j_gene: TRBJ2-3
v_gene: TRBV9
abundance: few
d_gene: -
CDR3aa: CASSVGPPRDTQYF
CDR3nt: TGTGCCAGCAGCGTAGGGCCCCCGCGGGATACGCAGTATTTT

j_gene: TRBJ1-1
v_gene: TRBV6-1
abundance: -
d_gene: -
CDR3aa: CRAGKLMNTEAFF
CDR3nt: TGTAGGGCAGGAAAGCTTATGAACACTGAAGCTTTCTTT

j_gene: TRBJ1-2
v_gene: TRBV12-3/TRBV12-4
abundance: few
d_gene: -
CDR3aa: CASRKFGNNYGYTF
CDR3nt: TGTGCCAGCAGAAAGTTCGGTAACAACTATGGCTACACCTTC

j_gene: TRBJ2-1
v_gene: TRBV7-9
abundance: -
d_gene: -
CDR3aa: CASSSRGAGDSYNEQFF
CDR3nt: TGTGCCAGCAGCTCAAGGGGGGCAGGTGACTCCTACAATGAGCAGTTCTTC

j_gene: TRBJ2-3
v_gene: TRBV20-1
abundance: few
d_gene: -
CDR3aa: CSARLAGYKTDTQYF
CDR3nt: TGCAGTGCTAGGCTGGCGGGGTATAAGACAGATACGCAGTATTTT

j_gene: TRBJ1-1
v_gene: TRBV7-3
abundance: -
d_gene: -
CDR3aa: CASSHSGRGDEAFF
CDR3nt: TGTGCCAGCAGCCATTCGGGGAGAGGGGATGAAGCTTTCTTT

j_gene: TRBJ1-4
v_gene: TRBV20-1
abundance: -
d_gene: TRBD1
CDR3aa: CSARDTGGTEKLFF
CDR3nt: TGCAGTGCTAGAGATACAGGGGGAACGGAAAAACTGTTTTTT

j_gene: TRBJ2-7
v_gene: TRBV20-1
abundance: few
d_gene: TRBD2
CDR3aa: CSAGTTSSYEQYF
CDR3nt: TGCAGTGCTGGGACTACCAGCTCCTACGAGCAGTACTTC

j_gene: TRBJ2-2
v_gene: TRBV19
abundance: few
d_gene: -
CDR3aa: CASRHRVHTGELFF
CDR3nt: TGTGCCAGCCGCCATCGGGTCCACACCGGGGAGCTGTTTTTT

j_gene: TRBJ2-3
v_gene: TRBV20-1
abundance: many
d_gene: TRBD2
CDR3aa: CSAQRTSGGADTQYF
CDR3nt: TGCAGTGCACAGAGGACTAGCGGGGGGGCAGATACGCAGTATTTT

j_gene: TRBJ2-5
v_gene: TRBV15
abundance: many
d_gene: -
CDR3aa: CATSRDTGYETQYF
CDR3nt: TGTGCCACCAGCAGGGACACGGGCTACGAGACCCAGTACTTC

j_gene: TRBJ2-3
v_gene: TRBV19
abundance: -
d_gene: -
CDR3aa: CASSTAQGLTSTDTQYF
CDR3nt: TGTGCCAGTAGTACGGCACAGGGACTAACAAGCACAGATACGCAGTATTTT

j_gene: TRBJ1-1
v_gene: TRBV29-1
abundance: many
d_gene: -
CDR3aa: CSAYSGGAFF
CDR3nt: TGCAGCGCATACTCCGGAGGAGCTTTCTTT

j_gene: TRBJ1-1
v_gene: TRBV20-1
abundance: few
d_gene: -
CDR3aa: CSALTGSLNTEAFF
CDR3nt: TGCAGTGCCTTGACAGGCAGCTTGAACACTGAAGCTTTCTTT

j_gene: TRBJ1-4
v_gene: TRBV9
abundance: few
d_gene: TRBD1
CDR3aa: CASSAGQGAQEKLFF
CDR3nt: TGTGCCAGCAGCGCCGGACAGGGGGCGCAAGAAAAACTGTTTTTT

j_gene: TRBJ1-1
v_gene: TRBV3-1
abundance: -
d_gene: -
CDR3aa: CASSPSFGGGLGTEAFF
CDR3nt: TGTGCCAGCAGCCCCTCCTTCGGGGGGGGGCTTGGCACTGAAGCTTTCTTT

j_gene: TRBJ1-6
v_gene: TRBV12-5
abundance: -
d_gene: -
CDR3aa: CASGLVLRGNNSPLHF
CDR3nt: TGTGCTAGTGGTTTGGTACTAAGGGGTAATAATTCACCCCTCCACTTT

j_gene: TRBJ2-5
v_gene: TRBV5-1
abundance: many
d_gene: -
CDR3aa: CASSLAGHLQETQYF
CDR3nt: TGCGCCAGCAGCTTGGCGGGACATCTTCAAGAGACCCAGTACTTC

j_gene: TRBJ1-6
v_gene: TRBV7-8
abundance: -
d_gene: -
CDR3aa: CASSLGVQGYSPIHF
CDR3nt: TGTGCCAGCAGCTTAGGGGTACAGGGTTATTCACCCATCCACTTT

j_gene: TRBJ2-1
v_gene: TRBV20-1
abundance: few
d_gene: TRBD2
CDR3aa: CSAPYGTSGSYNEQFF
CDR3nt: TGCAGTGCTCCCTACGGGACTAGCGGCTCCTACAATGAGCAGTTCTTC

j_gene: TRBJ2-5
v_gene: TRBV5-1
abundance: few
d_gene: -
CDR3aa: CASSLRAAQETQYF
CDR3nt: TGCGCCAGCAGCTTGCGGGCGGCCCAAGAGACCCAGTACTTC

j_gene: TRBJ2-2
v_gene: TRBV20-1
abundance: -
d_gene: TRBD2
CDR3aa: CSARELAANTGELFF
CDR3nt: TGCAGTGCTAGAGAACTAGCGGCGAACACCGGGGAGCTGTTTTTT

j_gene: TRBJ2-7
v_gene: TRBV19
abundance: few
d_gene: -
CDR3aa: CASSATRLGEQYF
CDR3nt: TGTGCCAGTAGTGCGACCCGGCTGGGCGAGCAGTACTTC

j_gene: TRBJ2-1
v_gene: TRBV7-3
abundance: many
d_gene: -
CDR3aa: CASSLGSHGNEQFF
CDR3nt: TGTGCCAGCAGCTTAGGATCTCATGGCAATGAGCAGTTCTTC

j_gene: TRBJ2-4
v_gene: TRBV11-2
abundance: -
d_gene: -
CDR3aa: CASSAEPLVQAKNIQYF
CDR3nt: TGTGCCAGCAGCGCAGAACCGTTAGTGCAAGCCAAAAACATTCAGTACTTC